The sequence of this T cell receptor (beta chain) was determined in a study of CD8+ T cells in alopecia areata. Study overall: It was 6 to 18 months of tofacitinib, and then there were 6 months off drug. Study-level findings and limits: Between patients, shared TCR sequences were less clear than in mice. This was possibly due in part to HLA diversity in the patient population. Affected scalp, especially in alopecia totalis/universalis, had a higher clonality than normal scalp did.

The study team obtained lesional scalp punch biopsies and peripheral blood from alopecia areata patients. Extraction of RNA preceded its reverse transcription into cDNA, which served as the sequencing template. Clones were sequenced by immunoSEQ multiplex PCR, and TCRdb holds only the in-frame ones, with some missing. The sample consists of some 170,000 clones, roughly 66% of them appearing once. Worth noting for this clone: The antigen is unknown.

V lost 8 bases and J lost 1, with 11 bases in between. The CDR3 runs to 14 residues. CDR1 is LNHNV, CDR2 YYDKDF, per germline (reference sequence). The specimen was CD8+ T cells sorted from blood, collected at week 0. The TCR comes from a human donor with alopecia areata. The chain couples TRBV15 to TRBJ2-2; unclear D gene. Here the CDR3 DNA reads TGTGCCACCGCAGCGTTACAGAACACCGGGGAGCTGTTTTTT. Its protein product is CATAALQNTGELFF. The full variable domain, with the rest looked up from reference TRBV15 and TRBJ2-2, is DAMVIQNPRYQVTQFGKPVTLSCSQTLNHNVMYWYQQKSSQAPKLLFHYYDKDFNNEADTPDNFQSRRPNTSFCFLDIRSPGLGDTAMYLCATAALQNTGELFFGEGSRLTVL.